The 15 T cell receptor beta chains reported below all come from one sample, sequenced in a study of blood T cell repertoires in COVID-19. Method: immunoSEQ multiplex PCR; TCRdb's copy keeps in-frame clones and lacks some. Here the sample spans some 300,000 clones, about 88% being singletons. The sequencing sample was made of peripheral blood. All receptors come from a woman in her seventies with COVID-19, enrolled during active disease.

The DNA for the CDR3 is TGTGCCAGCAGTCAGAACAGGGTTAGCTCTGGAAACACCATATATTTT. Protein: CASSQNRVSSGNTIYF. V is TRBV7-2 and J is TRBJ1-3; D possibly corresponds to TRBD1 (6 bases). Germline assignment: CDR1 SGHTA and CDR2 FQGNSA. The CDR3 has 16 amino acids. Trimming stripped 6 bases from V and 0 bases from J, with 15 bases between.

The CDR3 loop is CASGRFTGGGYTF. The CDR3 nucleotides are TGTGCTAGTGGTCGATTTACAGGGGGCGGCTACACCTTC. The gene calls are TRBV12-5 and TRBJ1-2, with TRBD1 matching 9 bases. CDR1 is LGHNT, CDR2 FRNRAP, per germline. V shed 5 bases, J shed 8 bases, and the junction held 6 bases outside the gene matches. The CDR3 length is 13 residues.

This clone was seen a single time. The chain joins TRBV9 to TRBJ1-3; possible D gene TRBD1, 6 bases. The length of the CDR3 is 18 residues. Trimming stripped 3 bases from V and 1 base from J, with 20 bases between. The germline CDR1 and CDR2 sequences are SGDLS and YYNGEE. In DNA form, the CDR3 reads TGTGCCAGCAGCGCGAGAACCAGGGGTCAGGGTTCTGGAAACACCATATATTTT. It encodes CASSARTRGQGSGNTIYF.

V usage is TRBV29-1 and J usage is TRBJ1-5, with 10 bases that match TRBD1. The CDR3 has 14 amino acids. Looked up from germline, CDR1 is SQVTM and CDR2 is ANQGSEA. V lost 2 bases and J lost 8; bases outside the gene matches: 6. The DNA of the CDR3 is TGCAGCGTTGAAAAGACAGGGGGCGGAAAGCCCCAGCATTTT. It yields the protein CSVEKTGGGKPQHF.

The chain couples TRBV5-8 to TRBJ1-5; TRBD1 matches at 9 bases. The junction had 7 bases not matched to a gene; V was cut back by 4 bases and J by 5 bases. Germline loops: CDR1 SGHTS, CDR2 YDEGEE. The CDR3 has 15 residues. In DNA form, the CDR3 reads TGTGCCAGCAGCGGTCGGACAGGGGCCCATCAGCCCCAGCATTTT. This codes for CASSGRTGAHQPQHF.

This chain uses TRBV24-1 with TRBJ1-3, with D perhaps matching TRBD1 (5 bases). Germline CDR1 reads KGHDR; CDR2 reads SFDVKD. This CDR3 region has 18 residues. V was pared by 9 bases and J by 0 bases, with 23 bases between. The CDR3 loop is CATADWAGRAVSGNTIYF. As DNA, the CDR3 is TGTGCCACCGCAGATTGGGCTGGCAGGGCCGTCTCTGGAAACACCATATATTTT.

The chain carries TRBV4-3 and TRBJ1-1; 8 positions agree with TRBD1. The germline V gene encodes CDR1 LGHNA and CDR2 YSLEER. The CDR3 is 18 residues long. Unmatched junction bases numbered 13, after V lost 4 bases and J lost 0 bases. CDR3: CASSRGRTGSHVNTEAFF. DNA of the CDR3: TGCGCCAGCAGCCGGGGCCGGACAGGGAGCCACGTGAACACTGAAGCTTTCTTT.

About this clone itself: The identical CDR3 is also encoded by other nucleotide sequences in the sample. The rearrangement joins TRBV27 to TRBJ1-2; 8 bases agree with TRBD1. Germline V gene lookup returns CDR1 MNHEY and CDR2 SMNVEV (reference sequence). CDR3 length: 13 amino acids. The V segment lost 2 bases and the J segment 8 bases; nucleotides outside the gene matches: 4. The CDR3 coding sequence is TGTGCCAGCAGTTTACAGGGGGCGCAGGGCTACACCTTC. Amino acid sequence: CASSLQGAQGYTF.

V gene TRBV5-4 combines with J gene TRBJ1-1; D not resolved. V was trimmed by 0 bases and J by 10 bases, leaving 10 bases between them. The length of the CDR3 is 12 residues. Germline V gene data show CDR1 as SGHNT and CDR2 as YYREEE (reference sequence). This chain's CDR3 is CASSLEPGRAFF. The CDR3 nucleotides read TGTGCCAGCAGCTTGGAACCGGGTAGAGCTTTCTTT.

The chain joins TRBV10-2 to TRBJ2-2; 8 bases fit TRBD1. CDR1 and CDR2 from the germline V gene are WSHSY and SAAADI. J gave up 2 bases and V 4 bases, and 9 bases lay outside the gene matches. There are 17 residues in the CDR3. CDR3 region: CASSATPGQANTGELFF. CDR3 coding DNA: TGCGCCAGCAGTGCTACCCCGGGACAGGCTAACACCGGGGAGCTGTTTTTT.

The rearrangement joins TRBV2 to TRBJ2-3, with 9 bases aligning to TRBD2. V gave up 7 bases and J gave up 3 bases; unmatched junction bases: 2. Germline assignment: CDR1 SNHLY and CDR2 FYNNEI. The CDR3 is 13 residues long. CDR3 coding DNA: TGTGCCAGCAAGGCGGGGGGGACAGATACGCAGTATTTT. Amino acids: CASKAGGTDTQYF. Full variable domain (rest looked up from reference TRBV2 and TRBJ2-3): EPEVTQTPSHQVTQMGQEVILRCVPISNHLYFYWYRQILGQKVEFLVSFYNNEISEKSEIFDDQFSVERPDGSNFTLKIRSTKLEDSAMYFCASKAGGTDTQYFGPGTRLTVL.

The rearrangement joins TRBV5-1 to TRBJ1-1, with a tentative D call TRBD1 (5 bases). This CDR3 contains 13 residues. V lost 4 bases, J lost 2 bases, and 9 bases lay in between. The germline gives CDR1 SGHRS, CDR2 YFSETQ. The CDR3 coding sequence is TGCGCCAGCAGCCCTGGACATAACACTGAAGCTTTCTTT. This gives the protein CASSPGHNTEAFF. The full variable domain, in which reference TRBV5-1 and TRBJ1-1 provide the parts outside the CDR3, is KAGVTQTPRYLIKTRGQQVTLSCSPISGHRSVSWYQQTPGQGLQFLFEYFSETQRNKGNFPGRFSGRQFSNSRSEMNVSTLELGDSALYLCASSPGHNTEAFFGQGTRLTVV.

The chain joins TRBV2 to TRBJ2-7; tentative D call: TRBD1 (6 bases). Per germline, CDR1 SNHLY and CDR2 FYNNEI. The V end lost 4 bases, the J end lost 2 bases, and 12 bases lay between the germline ends. This CDR3 has 14 residues. CDR3 region: CASSVQGSAYEQYF. Written as DNA, the CDR3 is TGTGCCAGCAGTGTTCAGGGGTCCGCCTACGAGCAGTACTTC.

The V call is TRBV2, the J call TRBJ2-1, with TRBD2 matching over 10 bases. The V gene's germline CDR1 is SNHLY and CDR2 FYNNEI. Trimming at V came to 4 bases and at J to 6 bases, leaving 12 bases not matched to a gene. The CDR3 consists of 17 residues. This CDR3 is CASSGRVSGGAINEQFF. CDR3 in DNA: TGTGCCAGCAGTGGGCGGGTGAGCGGGGGGGCGATCAATGAGCAGTTCTTC.

V gene TRBV10-3 combines with J gene TRBJ1-5; tentative D call: TRBD1 (5 bases). Germline V gene sequence: CDR1 ENHRY, CDR2 SYGVKD. V shed 3 bases and J shed 2 bases, with 14 bases lying between them. This CDR3 has 16 residues. The CDR3 sequence is CAISESRVFGNQPQHF. The CDR3 DNA reads TGTGCCATCAGTGAATCCAGGGTTTTCGGCAATCAGCCCCAGCATTTT.